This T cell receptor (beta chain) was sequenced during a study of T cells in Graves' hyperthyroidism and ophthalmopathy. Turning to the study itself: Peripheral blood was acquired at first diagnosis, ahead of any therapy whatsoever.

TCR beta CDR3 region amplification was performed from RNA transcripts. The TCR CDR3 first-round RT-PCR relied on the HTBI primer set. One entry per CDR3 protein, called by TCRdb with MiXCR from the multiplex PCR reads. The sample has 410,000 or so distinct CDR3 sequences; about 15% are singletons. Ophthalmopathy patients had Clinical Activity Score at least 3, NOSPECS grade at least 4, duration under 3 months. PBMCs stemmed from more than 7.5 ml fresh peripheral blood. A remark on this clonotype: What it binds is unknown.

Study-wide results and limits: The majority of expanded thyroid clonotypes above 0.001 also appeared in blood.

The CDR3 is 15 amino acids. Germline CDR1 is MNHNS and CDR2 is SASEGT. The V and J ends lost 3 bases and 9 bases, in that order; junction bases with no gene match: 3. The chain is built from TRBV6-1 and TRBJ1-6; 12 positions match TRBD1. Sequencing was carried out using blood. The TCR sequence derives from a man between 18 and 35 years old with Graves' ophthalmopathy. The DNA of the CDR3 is TGTGCCAGCAGTGACGGGGGACAGGGGGCTTCACCCCTCCACTTT. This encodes CASSDGGQGASPLHF.